One sample yielded the 32 T cell receptor beta chains listed below, sequenced in a study of CD4 T cells in relation to SARS-CoV-2 and coronaviruses. The assay was immunoSEQ multiplex PCR, and TCRdb's table has in-frame clones only and misses some. The data show roughly 19,000 clones, 78% seen once. Before the COVID-19 pandemic, during about 2011-2019, CD4+ T cells were taken from unexposed donors. CD4+ T cells were isolated from the cells after 10 days of culture. These receptors have no identified antigens. Specimen: CD4+ T cells from PBMCs, cultured in vitro. Every receptor here comes from a human donor in good health.

The rearrangement uses TRBV6-5 and TRBJ2-3, with 9 bases lining up with TRBD1. The CDR3 is 14 amino acids. The germline V gene has CDR1 MNHEY and CDR2 SVGAGI. V dropped 5 bases and J dropped 7; count of bases not matched to a gene: 7. For the CDR3, the DNA is TGTGCCAGCAGTCGGGACAGGGATTTGAATACGCAGTATTTT. Translated, it gives CASSRDRDLNTQYF.

This chain joins TRBV10-2 and TRBJ1-2; perhaps TRBD1 as D (6 bases). Germline values: CDR1 WSHSY, CDR2 SAAADI. The CDR3 length is 16 residues. Trimming stripped 2 bases from V and 8 bases from J, with 21 bases between. The CDR3 region is CASSEGGGQRTMGYTF. Here the CDR3 DNA reads TGCGCCAGCAGTGAGGGGGGCGGACAGCGAACGATGGGCTACACCTTC.

The rearrangement uses TRBV12-3 or TRBV12-4 and TRBJ2-2; perhaps TRBD2 as D (5 bases). The CDR3 runs 13 residues. The V gene lost 6 bases and the J gene lost 6 bases, with 11 bases spanning the gap. Here the CDR3 reads CASRQGLSGELFF. In DNA, the CDR3 is TGTGCCAGCAGACAAGGACTGTCCGGGGAGCTGTTTTTT.

This clone was counted a few times. J is TRBJ2-1 and V is TRBV6-4, with 12 nucleotides matching TRBD2. The CDR3 consists of 15 residues. CDR1 is MRHNA, CDR2 SNTAGT, per germline. With V trimmed by 3 bases and J by 6 bases, 3 bases remained unmatched. Written as DNA, the CDR3 is TGTGCCAGCAGTGAGCTAGCGGGAGGGGGCAATGAGCAGTTCTTC. As protein: CASSELAGGGNEQFF.

The J gene is TRBJ2-1, the V gene TRBV11-3; D gene ambiguous. This CDR3 is built from 15 residues. The V end was cut by 0 bases, the J end by 1 base, with 7 bases between. Germline values: CDR1 SGHNT, CDR2 YENEEA. This CDR3 reads CASSLEFSSYNEQFF. CDR3 coding DNA: TGTGCCAGCAGCTTAGAGTTTTCGTCCTACAATGAGCAGTTCTTC.

The chain links TRBV24-1 to TRBJ1-1; the D gene is possibly TRBD1 (6 bases). V lost 4 bases, J lost 0 bases, and 14 bases lay in between. The germline gives CDR1 KGHDR, CDR2 SFDVKD. The CDR3 contains 16 residues. For the CDR3, the DNA is TGTGCCACCAGTGACTCTTCGACAGGCATGAACACTGAAGCTTTCTTT. It codes for CATSDSSTGMNTEAFF.

The chain joins TRBV21-1 to TRBJ1-2; the tabulated D call, TRBD1, remains unverified against the DNA. TRBV21-1 is marked as a pseudogene. The CDR3 is made up of 13 amino acids. The CDR3 DNA follows: TGTGCCAGCAGCAAAGCTAACAGGCTTGGCTACACCTTC. Amino acid sequence: CASSKANRLGYTF.

The V call is TRBV27, the J call TRBJ2-1; perhaps TRBD1 as D (6 bases). The V and J ends lost 5 bases and 2 bases respectively, with 16 bases between them. CDR1 is MNHEY and CDR2 is SMNVEV in the germline V gene (reference sequence). The CDR3 loop spans 16 amino acids. The CDR3 protein is CASSPPQGGAYNEQFF. Here the CDR3 DNA reads TGTGCCAGCAGTCCCCCCCAAGGGGGTGCCTACAATGAGCAGTTCTTC.

The rearrangement links TRBV2 to TRBJ1-6; 7 bases match TRBD1. Germline V gene sequence: CDR1 SNHLY, CDR2 FYNNEI. V was pared by 4 bases and J by 8 bases, with 11 bases of the junction left unmatched. The CDR3 contains 16 residues. CDR3 amino acids: CASSVAGGAGDSPLHF. For the CDR3, the DNA is TGTGCCAGCAGTGTTGCAGGGGGGGCGGGAGATTCACCCCTCCACTTT.

The chain uses TRBV19 and TRBJ2-7; D is possibly TRBD1 (8 bases). V was clipped by 5 bases and J by 1 base, with 24 bases between them. CDR1 LNHDA and CDR2 SQIVND come from the germline V gene (reference sequence). The CDR3 loop spans 18 amino acids. CDR3 sequence: CASSEIYRGGLPSYEQYF. CDR3 DNA: TGTGCCAGTAGTGAAATATACAGGGGGGGGTTGCCTTCCTACGAGCAGTACTTC.

The chain joins TRBV18 to TRBJ1-5; no clear D. Deletions cut 2 bases from V and 1 base from J, with 9 bases between. CDR3 length equals 15 residues. Germline CDR1 is KGHSH and CDR2 is LQKENI. For the CDR3, the DNA is TGTGCCAGCTCACCAACATGGCCAAGCAATCAGCCCCAGCATTTT. It codes for CASSPTWPSNQPQHF.

The chain joins TRBV5-1 to TRBJ2-2, with D perhaps TRBD1 or TRBD2 (5 bases each). V was clipped by 4 bases and J by 1 base, with 11 bases between them. Germline-derived CDR1 and CDR2 are SGHRS and YFSETQ. This CDR3 region has 15 residues. CDR3 loop: CASSRGTLNTGELFF. DNA for the CDR3: TGCGCCAGCAGCCGAGGGACGCTGAACACCGGGGAGCTGTTTTTT.

The gene calls are TRBV4-2 and TRBJ2-7; TRBD2 aligns across 9 bases. The germline CDR1 and CDR2 sequences are LGHNA and YNFKEQ. J was trimmed by 2 bases and V by 5 bases; bases with no gene match: 10. This CDR3 is built from 16 residues. CDR3 sequence (DNA): TGTGCCAGCAGCTACGCGCGTAGCGGGAGTACCTACGAGCAGTACTTC. Its translation: CASSYARSGSTYEQYF.

This chain connects TRBV19 to TRBJ2-7; 11 nucleotides match TRBD1. The CDR3 has 16 amino acids. The germline CDR1 and CDR2 sequences are LNHDA and SQIVND (reference sequence). With 4 bases clipped from V and 6 bases from J, the junction kept 11 bases outside the gene matches. In DNA, the CDR3 is TGTGCCAGTAGTACTAAGCATGGACAGGGGGCAAGCGAGCAGTACTTC. This sequence encodes CASSTKHGQGASEQYF.

In this sample, this clone turned up once. V usage is TRBV6-1 and J usage is TRBJ2-1; TRBD2 agrees at 10 bases. CDR3 length: 16 amino acids. CDR1 and CDR2 (germline): MNHNS, SASEGT. V trimming: 4 bases; J trimming: 6 bases; junction bases outside the gene matches: 9. Here the CDR3 reads CASSGYLAGASNEQFF. The CDR3, as DNA: TGTGCCAGCAGTGGCTACCTAGCGGGAGCTTCCAATGAGCAGTTCTTC.

The chain employs TRBV19 and TRBJ1-4, with D perhaps matching TRBD1 (6 bases). From germline, CDR1 is LNHDA and CDR2 SQIVND (reference sequence). Trimming cost V 3 bases and J 3 bases, with 8 bases left between them. The CDR3 is made up of 14 amino acids. The CDR3 protein is CASSIEGANEKLFF. CDR3 nucleotide sequence: TGTGCCAGTAGTATCGAGGGGGCTAATGAAAAACTGTTTTTT.

The V call is TRBV10-1, the J call TRBJ1-1; a weak D match, TRBD1 (5 bases). Trimming removed 8 bases from V and 4 bases from J, with 14 bases in between. Looked up from germline, CDR1 is WNHNN and CDR2 is SYGVQD (reference sequence). The CDR3 is made up of 13 amino acids. The CDR3, as DNA: TGCGCCAGCGGGGACCCAGGGAGCACTGAAGCTTTCTTT. It yields the protein CASGDPGSTEAFF.

This clone was counted between two and nine times. Here the CDR3 reads CASRLQGFGTEAFF. In DNA, the CDR3 is TGTGCCAGCAGATTACAGGGGTTTGGGACTGAAGCTTTCTTT. The chain couples TRBV7-8 to TRBJ1-1; 7 positions agree with TRBD1. The CDR3 contains 14 residues. J was trimmed by 5 bases and V by 6 bases; bases with no gene match: 9. Germline V gene data show CDR1 as SGHVS and CDR2 as FQNEAQ.

This clone turned up a few times. The CDR3 DNA follows: TGTGCCAGCAGCCCAGACAGGCATTCGGATACGCAGTATTTT. Translated, it gives CASSPDRHSDTQYF. J is TRBJ2-3 and V is TRBV5-4; weak D call: TRBD1 (6 bases). V lost 4 bases and J 6 bases, leaving 15 bases between the germline ends. This CDR3 region has 14 residues. The germline V gene has CDR1 SGHNT and CDR2 YYREEE (reference sequence).

The J gene is TRBJ1-2, the V gene TRBV27; maybe TRBD1 (5 bases). V lost 5 bases to trimming and J lost 2 bases, with 12 bases between them. Germline V gene data show CDR1 as MNHEY and CDR2 as SMNVEV (reference sequence). The CDR3 spans 14 residues. The CDR3 loop is CASSKEWGNYGYTF. The CDR3 DNA sequence: TGTGCCAGCAGTAAAGAATGGGGCAACTATGGCTACACCTTC.

The genes are TRBV10-2 and TRBJ1-6, with D possibly TRBD1 on 6 matching bases. With 4 bases removed from V and 7 bases from J, the gap between germline ends came to 11 bases. The length of the CDR3 is 14 residues. CDR1 is WSHSY and CDR2 is SAAADI in the germline V gene. For the CDR3, the DNA is TGCGCCAGCAGTGTAACAGGGCGCAATTCACCCCTCCACTTT. Its protein product is CASSVTGRNSPLHF.

This clone was found a few times. The chain joins TRBV4-2 to TRBJ1-1, with 10 positions matching TRBD1. The CDR3 is made up of 16 amino acids. In germline, CDR1 is LGHNA, CDR2 YNFKEQ. The V and J ends lost 4 bases and 4 bases, in that order; junction bases with no gene match: 9. CDR3 DNA: TGTGCCAGCAGCCCATCGACAGGGGGCCAGGGCACTGAAGCTTTCTTT. This gives the protein CASSPSTGGQGTEAFF.

V usage is TRBV6-5 and J usage is TRBJ1-2; D perhaps matches TRBD1 (5 bases). Trimming stripped 2 bases from V and 8 bases from J, with 15 bases between. Per germline, CDR1 MNHEY and CDR2 SVGAGI. The CDR3 is made up of 14 amino acids. Here the CDR3 DNA reads TGTGCCAGCAGTTACGGCCAGGGAACTATCGGCTACACCTTC. Residues: CASSYGQGTIGYTF.

This clone was detected a few times. The chain links TRBV6-5 to TRBJ1-5; D call uncertain. Deletions cut 5 bases from V and 3 bases from J, with 11 bases between. Germline lookup yields CDR1 MNHEY and CDR2 SVGAGI. This CDR3 region has 14 residues. CDR3 bases: TGTGCCAGCAGTACGACACAACTCAATCAGCCCCAGCATTTT. Encoded protein: CASSTTQLNQPQHF.

The CDR3 DNA is TGTGCCAGCAGGAGAGACAGGGGGTTTTCCTACGAGCAGTACTTC. Protein product: CASRRDRGFSYEQYF. This chain links TRBV28 with TRBJ2-7, with 9 bases lining up with TRBD1. Germline CDR1 is MDHEN and CDR2 is SYDVKM. V was clipped by 6 bases and J by 1 base; unmatched bases: 7. This CDR3 has 15 residues.

This clone is termed medium-sized (0.01 to 0.1%). The rearrangement uses TRBV2 and TRBJ1-1, with D unresolved. The CDR3 has 11 amino acids. Germline V gene lookup returns CDR1 SNHLY and CDR2 FYNNEI. The V gene lost 2 bases and the J gene lost 5 bases, with 3 bases spanning the gap. The CDR3 region has the DNA TGTGCCAGCAGTGAATGGACTGAAGCTTTCTTT. Amino acids: CASSEWTEAFF.

The DNA for the CDR3 is TGTGCCAGCAGTCTACAGGGTAACGAGCAGTACTTC. It is translated as CASSLQGNEQYF. J is TRBJ2-7 and V is TRBV6-6, with TRBD1 as a possible D gene (6 bases). V shed 5 bases and J shed 5 bases, with 10 bases lying between them. CDR3 size: 12 residues. The germline CDR1 and CDR2 sequences are MNHNY and SVGAGI (reference sequence).

The V gene is TRBV28, the J gene TRBJ2-1, with D hard to call. The CDR3 loop spans 11 amino acids. The germline gives CDR1 MDHEN, CDR2 SYDVKM. Between the trimmed V and J ends, which lost 5 bases and 8 bases, there was a span of 7 bases. CDR3 sequence: CASSPSYEQFF. Written as DNA, the CDR3 is TGTGCCAGCAGTCCCAGTTATGAGCAGTTCTTC.

This clone was found once. This sequence joins TRBV19 and TRBJ2-5; maybe TRBD2 (6 bases). This CDR3 has 13 residues. V was shortened by 7 bases and J by 7 bases, with 16 bases between the two germline ends. Germline assignment: CDR1 LNHDA and CDR2 SQIVND (reference sequence). In nucleotides, the CDR3 is TGTGCCAGTACTAACCCGGTGGGAGGGACCCAGTACTTC. It yields the protein CASTNPVGGTQYF. The whole variable domain, filled in from reference TRBV19 and TRBJ2-5, reads DGGITQSPKYLFRKEGQNVTLSCEQNLNHDAMYWYRQDPGQGLRLIYYSQIVNDFQKGDIAEGYSVSREKKESFPLTVTSAQKNPTAFYLCASTNPVGGTQYFGPGTRLLVL.

The rearrangement uses TRBV6-2 or TRBV6-3 and TRBJ2-7, with D possibly being TRBD1 (6 bases). The CDR3 is made up of 17 amino acids. V was shortened by 0 bases and J by 6 bases, with 21 bases between the two germline ends. Germline CDR1 and CDR2: MNHEY and SVGEGT. The CDR3 sequence: CASSYSRAGTIKFEQYF. The CDR3 DNA is TGTGCCAGCAGTTACTCTCGCGCCGGGACAATAAAGTTCGAGCAGTACTTC.

V is TRBV2 and J is TRBJ2-2; 7 nucleotides line up with TRBD1. The germline gives CDR1 SNHLY, CDR2 FYNNEI. J lost 4 bases, V lost 4 bases, and 6 bases had no gene match. This CDR3 is 15 amino acids long. The CDR3 nucleotides read TGTGCCAGCAGTGTGACAGGGTCGGGCACCGGGGAGCTGTTTTTT. This gives the protein CASSVTGSGTGELFF.

The chain is built from TRBV27 and TRBJ2-3, with D hard to call. Trimming pared 4 bases from V and 2 bases from J, leaving 13 bases between. The CDR3 consists of 15 residues. Germline V lookup: CDR1 MNHEY, CDR2 SMNVEV (reference sequence). The CDR3 bases are TGTGCCAGCAGTTCATACAGCCAACTCACAGATACGCAGTATTTT. This translates into CASSSYSQLTDTQYF.